The clone carrying this T cell receptor beta chain appeared once. Its target is unknown. Profiled with immunoSEQ multiplex PCR; TCRdb holds only in-frame clones, not every one. This table holds fewer than 25,000 clones, 85% to 90% found once. This specimen comes from a study of T cells in localized non-small cell lung cancer. Study-wide results and caveats: Heterogeneity remains possible, as sequencing covered one tumor region only. Higher blood T cell density tracked longer overall survival. Within adjacent lung there appeared a median approximately 58 of the top 100 tumor clones. Uninvolved adjacent lung had higher T cell clonality than tumor and all other tissues.

Germline CDR1 reads MDHEN; CDR2 reads SYDVKM. The CDR3 covers 12 residues. The trim removed 8 bases at V and 5 bases at J, leaving 3 bases unmatched. The gene calls are TRBV28 and TRBJ2-5; 9 nucleotides match TRBD1. The sequence was collected from a woman aged 40-69 years with stage I lung adenocarcinoma. The source material was peripheral blood, sampled before any cancer treatment. CDR3 DNA: TGTGCCAGCGGACAGGGGTCGGAGACCCAGTACTTC. Translation: CASGQGSETQYF.